This is a list of T cell receptor beta chains from one sample in a study of Ad26.COV2.S vaccination and SARS-CoV-2 variants. Some clones are missing from TCRdb's copy, which holds only in-frame ones; the method was immunoSEQ multiplex PCR. The sample comprises fewer than 300,000 clones, about 89% of which are singletons, and more than 2.5% rests with the top ten. The sequences come from peripheral blood, collected in a trial of Ad26.COV2.S vaccine versus placebo. The source of these receptors is a person aged 18-60 years who received the Ad26.COV2.S COVID-19 vaccine or a placebo. Each CDR3 is given with its conserved first and last residue. D genes are given only for firm matches. Clone size, where shown, is once, few, many, or a class for clones that have expanded.

>.|TRBV7-2|TRBD2|TRBJ2-3
CASSGISSGGSTDTQYF
TGTGCCAGCAGCGGAATATCTAGCGGGGGGAGCACAGATACGCAGTATTTT
>.|TRBV2|TRBD1|TRBJ2-2
CASSERTGITGELFF
TGTGCCAGCAGTGAAAGGACAGGGATCACCGGGGAGCTGTTTTTT
>once|TRBV9|.|TRBJ2-7
CATRRTAVRQYF
TGTGCCACCAGGAGGACAGCAGTTAGGCAGTACTTC
>.|TRBV18|.|TRBJ1-6
CASSHGRVNSPLHF
TGTGCCAGCTCCCACGGGCGGGTCAATTCACCCCTCCACTTT
>.|TRBV12-5|TRBD1|TRBJ1-5
CASGSQGGSNQPQHF
TGTGCTAGTGGGTCGCAGGGGGGTAGCAATCAGCCCCAGCATTTT
>once|TRBV19|.|TRBJ1-1
CASNPTGNTEAFF
TGTGCCAGTAACCCGACAGGGAACACTGAAGCTTTCTTT
>.|TRBV9|.|TRBJ1-1
CASSVGPTGTEAFF
TGTGCCAGCAGCGTGGGGCCCACGGGCACTGAAGCTTTCTTT
>.|TRBV5-1|.|TRBJ1-2
CATGMGNYGYTF
TGCGCCACGGGAATGGGCAACTATGGCTACACCTTC
>.|TRBV28|.|TRBJ1-5
CASHDHSNQPQHF
TGTGCCAGCCATGACCATAGCAATCAGCCCCAGCATTTT
>.|TRBV2|.|TRBJ2-2
CASGGRVTGELFF
TGTGCCAGCGGCGGCAGGGTTACCGGGGAGCTGTTTTTT
>.|TRBV2|.|TRBJ2-1
CASSGGQGSYNEQFF
TGTGCCAGCAGTGGGGGGCAGGGCTCCTACAATGAGCAGTTCTTC
>.|TRBV3-1/TRBV3-2|.|TRBJ1-1
CASSPTLVFSTEAFF
TGTGCCAGCAGCCCCACGCTGGTGTTTAGCACTGAAGCTTTCTTT
>.|TRBV12-3/TRBV12-4|TRBD1|TRBJ2-7
CASSLRQGYEQYF
TGTGCCAGCAGTTTACGACAGGGCTACGAGCAGTACTTC
>.|TRBV15|.|TRBJ1-1
CATSQRRGYDTEAFF
TGTGCCACCAGCCAAAGGCGGGGGTACGACACTGAAGCTTTCTTT
>.|TRBV13|.|TRBJ2-7
CASSSLWGDEQYF
TGTGCCAGCAGCTCCTTATGGGGCGACGAGCAGTACTTC
>.|TRBV5-1|TRBD2|TRBJ2-1
CASSLGLAEIRKFF
TGCGCCAGCAGCTTGGGACTAGCGGAAATCCGTAAGTTCTTC
>.|TRBV2|.|TRBJ1-5
CASRSPRGGQPQHF
TGTGCCAGCAGAAGTCCCAGGGGTGGTCAGCCCCAGCATTTT
>once|TRBV7-9|.|TRBJ1-6
CASSLAGDYNSPLHF
TGTGCCAGCAGCTTAGCAGGGGATTATAATTCACCCCTCCACTTT
>.|TRBV5-1|TRBD1|TRBJ2-3
CASSRGQGSTDTQYF
TGCGCCAGCAGCCGGGGACAGGGGAGCACAGATACGCAGTATTTT
>.|TRBV7-8|.|TRBJ1-4
CASSLGERGEKLFF
TGTGCCAGCAGCTTAGGAGAGAGGGGTGAAAAACTGTTTTTT
>.|TRBV5-6|.|TRBJ2-4
CASSPSPGKATKNIQYF
TGTGCCAGCAGCCCATCGCCGGGGAAGGCGACCAAAAACATTCAGTACTTC
>.|TRBV30|TRBD1|TRBJ1-2
CAWGTGRYYGYTF
TGTGCCTGGGGGACAGGGAGATACTATGGCTACACCTTC
>once|TRBV27|.|TRBJ2-7
CASSLSDWQGNEQYF
TGTGCCAGCAGTTTATCGGATTGGCAGGGCAACGAGCAGTACTTC
>.|TRBV5-1|TRBD1|TRBJ1-6
CASSSDRGNSPLHF
TGCGCCAGCAGCTCGGACAGGGGTAATTCACCCCTCCACTTT
>.|TRBV12-3/TRBV12-4|.|TRBJ1-3
CASSFGENTIYF
TGTGCCAGCAGTTTTGGGGAAAACACCATATATTTT
>.|TRBV6-5|.|TRBJ2-7
CASSRDSYEQYF
TGTGCCAGCAGCCGGGACTCCTACGAGCAGTACTTC
>.|TRBV7-2|.|TRBJ1-6
CASRGSPGNSPLHF
TGTGCCAGCAGGGGGTCACCTGGGAATTCACCCCTCCACTTT
>.|TRBV15|TRBD2|TRBJ2-1
CATSRDGPSGSPLGNEQFF
TGTGCCACCAGCAGAGATGGTCCTAGCGGGAGTCCACTGGGAAATGAGCAGTTCTTC
>once|TRBV10-3|.|TRBJ1-5
CAISETGDQPQHF
TGTGCCATCAGTGAAACGGGGGATCAGCCCCAGCATTTT
>once|TRBV6-1|TRBD2|TRBJ2-3
CASSGGTLAGKDTQYF
TGTGCCAGCAGTGGGGGGACACTAGCGGGCAAAGATACGCAGTATTTT
>.|TRBV24-1|.|TRBJ2-1
CATSDPGTSSYNEQFF
TGTGCCACCAGTGACCCCGGCACCAGCTCCTACAATGAGCAGTTCTTC
>.|TRBV7-2|.|TRBJ1-1
CASSFGGTLNTEAFF
TGTGCCAGCAGCTTTGGAGGGACCTTGAACACTGAAGCTTTCTTT
>few|TRBV25-1|TRBD1|TRBJ1-1
CASSDQGARNTEAFF
TGTGCCAGCAGTGATCAGGGGGCGAGGAACACTGAAGCTTTCTTT
>.|TRBV3-1/TRBV3-2|.|TRBJ1-1
CASSQDGQQQAFF
TGTGCCAGCAGCCAAGATGGACAGCAGCAAGCTTTCTTT
>.|TRBV4-2|.|TRBJ2-5
CASSQETGMETQYF
TGTGCCAGCAGCCAAGAAACAGGGATGGAGACCCAGTACTTC
>.|TRBV5-1|TRBD1|TRBJ2-5
CASSLGDRDRETQYF
TGCGCCAGCAGCTTGGGGGACAGGGACAGGGAGACCCAGTACTTC
>.|TRBV12-5|TRBD2|TRBJ2-3
CASGSPTSGSWPDTQYF
TGTGCTAGTGGTTCCCCCACTAGCGGGAGTTGGCCAGATACGCAGTATTTT
>.|TRBV11-3|.|TRBJ2-1
CASSLQDSVSYNEQFF
TGTGCCAGCAGCTTACAGGACAGCGTGAGTTACAATGAGCAGTTCTTC